This TCR beta chain was identified during a study of Ad26.COV2.S vaccination and SARS-CoV-2 variants. TCRdb's table, derived via immunoSEQ multiplex PCR, lists solely in-frame clones and lacks some. This sample yields some 240,000 clones, of which around 85% are seen a single time; just under 3% belongs to the top ten. Noted treatment: 19 received Ad26.COV2.S at low or high dose, single or two shots; about 5 received placebo; per-sample allocation not given. Following the first vaccine or placebo injection, samples were taken on day 63. Concerning this clone itself: Its antigen is not identified.

General study results and limits: From the TCR breadth and depth analyses, total T cell responses may have been underestimated. Measurement of non-spike TCR breadth gave similar results in vaccine and placebo recipients.

CDR1 and CDR2 from the germline V gene are GTSNPN and SVGIG (reference sequence). V shed 4 bases and J shed 3 bases, with 4 bases lying between them. The CDR3 is 11 amino acids. The material sequenced was peripheral blood, taken in a trial of Ad26.COV2.S vaccine versus placebo. The sequence derives from a person between 18 and 60 years old who received the Ad26.COV2.S COVID-19 vaccine or a placebo. The chain links TRBV30 to TRBJ2-1; D gene uncertain. Here the CDR3 reads CAWTSYNEQFF. The CDR3, as DNA: TGTGCCTGGACGAGCTACAATGAGCAGTTCTTC. Together with reference TRBV30 and TRBJ2-1, the CDR3 gives the full variable domain: SQTIHQWPATLVQPVGSPLSLECTVEGTSNPNLYWYRQAAGRGLQLLFYSVGIGQISSEVPQNLSASRPQDRQFILSSKKLLLSDSGFYLCAWTSYNEQFFGPGTRLTVL.